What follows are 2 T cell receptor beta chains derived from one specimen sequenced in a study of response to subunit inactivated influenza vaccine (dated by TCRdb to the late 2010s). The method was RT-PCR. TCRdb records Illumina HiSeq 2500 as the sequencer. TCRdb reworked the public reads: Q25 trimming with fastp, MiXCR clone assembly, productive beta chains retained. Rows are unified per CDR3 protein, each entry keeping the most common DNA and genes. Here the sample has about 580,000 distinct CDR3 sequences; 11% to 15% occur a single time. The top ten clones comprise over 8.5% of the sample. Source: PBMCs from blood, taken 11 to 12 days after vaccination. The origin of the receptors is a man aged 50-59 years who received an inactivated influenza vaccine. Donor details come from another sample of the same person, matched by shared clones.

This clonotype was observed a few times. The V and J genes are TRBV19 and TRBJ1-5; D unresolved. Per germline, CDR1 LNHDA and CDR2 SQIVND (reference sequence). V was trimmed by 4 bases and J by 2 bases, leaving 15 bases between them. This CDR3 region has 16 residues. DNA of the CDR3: TGTGCCAGTAGTACCTCGGAGGGTGTGGGCAATCAGCCCCAGCATTTT. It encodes CASSTSEGVGNQPQHF.

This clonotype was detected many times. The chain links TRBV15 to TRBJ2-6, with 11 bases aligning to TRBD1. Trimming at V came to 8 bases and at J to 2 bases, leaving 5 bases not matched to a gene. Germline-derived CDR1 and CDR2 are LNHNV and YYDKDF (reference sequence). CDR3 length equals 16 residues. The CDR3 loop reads CATVGTGGPGANVLTF. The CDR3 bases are TGTGCCACCGTCGGGACAGGGGGACCTGGGGCCAACGTCCTGACTTTC.